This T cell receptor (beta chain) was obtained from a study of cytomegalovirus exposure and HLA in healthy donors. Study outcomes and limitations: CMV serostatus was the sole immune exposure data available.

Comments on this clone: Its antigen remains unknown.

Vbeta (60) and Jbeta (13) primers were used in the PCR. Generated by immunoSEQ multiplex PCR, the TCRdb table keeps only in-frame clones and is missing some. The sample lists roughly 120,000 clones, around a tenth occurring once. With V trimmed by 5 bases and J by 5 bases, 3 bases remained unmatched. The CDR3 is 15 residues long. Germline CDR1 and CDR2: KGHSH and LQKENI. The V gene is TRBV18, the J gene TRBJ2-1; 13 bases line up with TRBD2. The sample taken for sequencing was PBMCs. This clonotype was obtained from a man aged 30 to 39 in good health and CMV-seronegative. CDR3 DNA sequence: TGTGCCAGCTCAACTGGGACTAGCGGGAACAATGAGCAGTTCTTC. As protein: CASSTGTSGNNEQFF.